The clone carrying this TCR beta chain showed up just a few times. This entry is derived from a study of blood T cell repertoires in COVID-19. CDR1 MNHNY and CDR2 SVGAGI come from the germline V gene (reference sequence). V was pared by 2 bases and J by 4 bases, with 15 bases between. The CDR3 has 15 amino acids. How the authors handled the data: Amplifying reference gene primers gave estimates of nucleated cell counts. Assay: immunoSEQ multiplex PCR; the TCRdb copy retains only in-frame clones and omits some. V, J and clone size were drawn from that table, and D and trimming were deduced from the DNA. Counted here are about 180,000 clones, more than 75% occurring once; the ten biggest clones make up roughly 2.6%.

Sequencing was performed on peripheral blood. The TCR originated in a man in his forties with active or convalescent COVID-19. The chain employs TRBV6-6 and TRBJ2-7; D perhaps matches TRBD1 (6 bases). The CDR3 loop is CASSYPDRPVYEQYF. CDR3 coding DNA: TGTGCCAGCAGTTACCCAGACAGGCCAGTTTACGAGCAGTACTTC.